This TCR beta chain was profiled in a study of T-cell memory formation after mild COVID-19. Overall study context: Largely, TCR clusters stayed within a single donor.

This clonotype was counted only a few times. TCRdb recomputed calls from the 5' RACE reads with MiXCR, one row per CDR3 protein. Of approximately 300,000 distinct CDR3 sequences listed, about 15% are singletons. Germline CDR1 MNHNS, CDR2 SASEGT. Trimming removed 3 bases at V and 10 bases at J, with 6 bases between. CDR3 length: 10 amino acids. The sequencing sample was made of PBMCs or a T cell subset sorted from them (not recorded which). The TCR comes from a man younger than 35 who had mild COVID-19 (a few samples of this study predate the infection). Cell type and time point are not known. The V call is TRBV6-1, the J call TRBJ1-1, with D hard to call. The DNA of the CDR3 is TGTGCCAGCAGTGACAGACTAGCTTTCTTT. It is translated as CASSDRLAFF.